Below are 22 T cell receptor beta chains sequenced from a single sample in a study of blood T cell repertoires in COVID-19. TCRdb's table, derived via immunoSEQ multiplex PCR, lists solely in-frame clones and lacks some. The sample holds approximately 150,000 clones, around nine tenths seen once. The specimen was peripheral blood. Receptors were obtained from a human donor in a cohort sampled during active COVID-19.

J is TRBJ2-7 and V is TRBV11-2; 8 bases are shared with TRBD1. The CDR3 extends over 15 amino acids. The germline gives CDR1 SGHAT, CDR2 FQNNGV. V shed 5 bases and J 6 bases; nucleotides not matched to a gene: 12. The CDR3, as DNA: TGTGCCAGCAGCCCCCGGGACAGGTTATTAGGCGAGCAGTACTTC. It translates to CASSPRDRLLGEQYF.

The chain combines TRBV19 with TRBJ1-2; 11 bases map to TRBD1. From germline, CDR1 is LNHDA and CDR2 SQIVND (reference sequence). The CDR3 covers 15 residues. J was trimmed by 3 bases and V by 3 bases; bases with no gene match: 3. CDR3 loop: CASSMPGQGDYGYTF. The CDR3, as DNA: TGTGCCAGTAGTATGCCGGGACAGGGGGACTATGGCTACACCTTC.

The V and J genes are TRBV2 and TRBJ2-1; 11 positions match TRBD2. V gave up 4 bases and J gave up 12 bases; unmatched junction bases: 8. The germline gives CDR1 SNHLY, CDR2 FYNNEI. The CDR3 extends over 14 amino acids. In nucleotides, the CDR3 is TGTGCCAGCAGTGGAGGGACTAGCGGCATCTCGCAGTTCTTC. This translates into CASSGGTSGISQFF.

DNA for the CDR3: TGTGCCACTCGAGGGTGGGGAGTAGCCAAAAACATTCAGTACTTC. Its protein product is CATRGWGVAKNIQYF. This sequence joins TRBV28 and TRBJ2-4, with D tentatively TRBD2 (5 bases). CDR3 size: 15 residues. V was shortened by 10 bases and J by 0 bases, with 16 bases between the two germline ends. CDR1 and CDR2 (germline): MDHEN, SYDVKM.

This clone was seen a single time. CDR3 loop: CASHGVNTEAFF. Here the CDR3 DNA reads TGTGCCAGCCACGGGGTGAACACTGAAGCTTTCTTT. The chain employs TRBV18 and TRBJ1-1; D is uncertain. Germline CDR1 and CDR2: KGHSH and LQKENI. V shed 8 bases and J shed 0 bases, with 7 bases lying between them. The CDR3 is 12 amino acids.

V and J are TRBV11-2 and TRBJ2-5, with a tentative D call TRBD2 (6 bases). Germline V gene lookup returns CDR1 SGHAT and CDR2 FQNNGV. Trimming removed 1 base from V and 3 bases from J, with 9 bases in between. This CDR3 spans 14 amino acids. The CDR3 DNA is TGTGCCAGCAGCTTAGGTAGCGGAGAAGAGACCCAGTACTTC. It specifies CASSLGSGEETQYF.

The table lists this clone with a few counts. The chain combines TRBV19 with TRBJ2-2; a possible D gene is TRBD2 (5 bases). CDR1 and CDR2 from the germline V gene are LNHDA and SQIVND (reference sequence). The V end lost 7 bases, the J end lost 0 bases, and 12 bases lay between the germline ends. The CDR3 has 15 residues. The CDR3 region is CASTSGFANTGELFF. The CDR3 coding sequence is TGTGCCAGTACCTCGGGGTTCGCGAACACCGGGGAGCTGTTTTTT.

The CDR3 sequence: CASSAGRGLHEQYF. The CDR3 region has the DNA TGTGCCAGCAGTGCGGGCAGGGGGCTGCACGAGCAGTACTTC. This chain joins TRBV2 and TRBJ2-7, with 8 bases that match TRBD1. Unmatched junction bases numbered 7, after V lost 4 bases and J lost 5 bases. The germline gives CDR1 SNHLY, CDR2 FYNNEI. This CDR3 spans 14 amino acids. Combining the CDR3 with reference TRBV2 and TRBJ2-7 gives the whole variable domain EPEVTQTPSHQVTQMGQEVILRCVPISNHLYFYWYRQILGQKVEFLVSFYNNEISEKSEIFDDQFSVERPDGSNFTLKIRSTKLEDSAMYFCASSAGRGLHEQYFGPGTRLTVT.

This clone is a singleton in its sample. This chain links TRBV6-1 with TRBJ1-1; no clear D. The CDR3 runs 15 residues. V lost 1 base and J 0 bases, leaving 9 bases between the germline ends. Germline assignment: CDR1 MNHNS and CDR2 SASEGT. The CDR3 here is CASSEVGAVNTEAFF. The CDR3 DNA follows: TGTGCCAGCAGTGAAGTGGGTGCGGTGAACACTGAAGCTTTCTTT.

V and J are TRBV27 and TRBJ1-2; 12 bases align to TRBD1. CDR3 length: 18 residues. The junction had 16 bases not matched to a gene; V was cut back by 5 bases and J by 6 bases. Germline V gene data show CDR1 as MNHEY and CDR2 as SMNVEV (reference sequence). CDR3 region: CASSRWTGRDRGPHGYTF. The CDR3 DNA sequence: TGTGCCAGCAGTCGCTGGACGGGGAGGGACAGGGGGCCGCATGGCTACACCTTC.

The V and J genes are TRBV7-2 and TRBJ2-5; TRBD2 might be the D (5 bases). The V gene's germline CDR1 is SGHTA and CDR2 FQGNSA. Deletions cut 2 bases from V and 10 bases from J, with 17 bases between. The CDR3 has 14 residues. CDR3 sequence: CASSLSRVTGNQYF. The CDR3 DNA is TGTGCCAGCAGCTTATCCCGGGTCACCGGGAACCAGTACTTC.

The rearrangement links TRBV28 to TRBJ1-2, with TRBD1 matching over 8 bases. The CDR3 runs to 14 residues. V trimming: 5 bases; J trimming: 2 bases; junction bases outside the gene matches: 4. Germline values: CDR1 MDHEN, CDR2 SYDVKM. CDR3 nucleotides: TGTGCCAGCAGTCCCGGACAGGGCAACTATGGCTACACCTTC. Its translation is CASSPGQGNYGYTF.

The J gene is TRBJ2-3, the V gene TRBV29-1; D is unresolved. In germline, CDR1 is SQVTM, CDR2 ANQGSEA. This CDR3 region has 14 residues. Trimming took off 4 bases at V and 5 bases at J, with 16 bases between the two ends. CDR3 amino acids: CSVVRSVGLDTQYF. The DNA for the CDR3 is TGCAGCGTTGTTCGGAGTGTGGGTCTAGATACGCAGTATTTT.

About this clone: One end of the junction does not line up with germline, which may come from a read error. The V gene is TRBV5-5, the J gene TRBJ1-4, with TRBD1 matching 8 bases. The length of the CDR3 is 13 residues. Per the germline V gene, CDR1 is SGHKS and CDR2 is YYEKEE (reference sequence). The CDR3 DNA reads TGTGCCAGCAGCTTGGAGCCTAGGACAGGGCAGTCATTT. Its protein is CASSLEPRTGQSF.

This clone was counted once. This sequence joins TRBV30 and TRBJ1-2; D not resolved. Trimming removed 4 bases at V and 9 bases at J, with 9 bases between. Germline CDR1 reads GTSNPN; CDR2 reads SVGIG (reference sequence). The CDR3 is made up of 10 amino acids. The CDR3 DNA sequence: TGTGCCTGGAAGAGAGGGAGCTACACCTTC. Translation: CAWKRGSYTF.

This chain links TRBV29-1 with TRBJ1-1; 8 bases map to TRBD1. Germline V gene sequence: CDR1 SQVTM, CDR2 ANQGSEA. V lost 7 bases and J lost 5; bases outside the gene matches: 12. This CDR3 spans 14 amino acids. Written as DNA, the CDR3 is TGCAGCGGAGCAGGGGGCTGGGTGGGAACTGAAGCTTTCTTT. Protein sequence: CSGAGGWVGTEAFF.

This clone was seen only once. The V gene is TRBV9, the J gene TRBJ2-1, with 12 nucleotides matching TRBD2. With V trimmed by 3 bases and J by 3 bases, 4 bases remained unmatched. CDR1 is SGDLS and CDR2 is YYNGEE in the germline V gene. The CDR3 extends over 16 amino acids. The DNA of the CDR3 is TGTGCCAGCAGCGATCTAGCGGGAGGGGACTACAATGAGCAGTTCTTC. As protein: CASSDLAGGDYNEQFF.

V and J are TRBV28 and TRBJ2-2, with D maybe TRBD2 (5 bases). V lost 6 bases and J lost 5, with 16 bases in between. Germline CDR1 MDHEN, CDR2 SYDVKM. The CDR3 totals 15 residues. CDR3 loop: CASRLNGISTGELFF. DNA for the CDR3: TGTGCCAGCAGACTAAACGGGATTTCGACCGGGGAGCTGTTTTTT.

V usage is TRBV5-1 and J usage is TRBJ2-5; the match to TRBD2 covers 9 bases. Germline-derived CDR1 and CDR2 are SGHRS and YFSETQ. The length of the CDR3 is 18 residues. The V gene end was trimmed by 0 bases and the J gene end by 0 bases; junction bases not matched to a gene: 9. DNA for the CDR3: TGCGCCAGCAGCTTGGTGCCTCTGGCTAGCGGGGACCAAGAGACCCAGTACTTC. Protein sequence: CASSLVPLASGDQETQYF.

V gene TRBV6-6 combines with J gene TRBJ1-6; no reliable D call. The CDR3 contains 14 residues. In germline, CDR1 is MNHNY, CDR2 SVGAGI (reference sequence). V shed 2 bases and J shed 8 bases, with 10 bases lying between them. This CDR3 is CASSYSGVHSPLHF. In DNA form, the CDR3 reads TGTGCCAGCAGTTACAGCGGGGTTCATTCACCCCTCCACTTT.

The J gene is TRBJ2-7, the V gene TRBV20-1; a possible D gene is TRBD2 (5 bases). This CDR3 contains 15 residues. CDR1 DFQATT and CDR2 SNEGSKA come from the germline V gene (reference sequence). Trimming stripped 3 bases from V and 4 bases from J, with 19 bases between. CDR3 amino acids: CSASRADILSYEQYF. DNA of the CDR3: TGCAGTGCTAGTCGAGCGGATATACTCTCTTACGAGCAGTACTTC.

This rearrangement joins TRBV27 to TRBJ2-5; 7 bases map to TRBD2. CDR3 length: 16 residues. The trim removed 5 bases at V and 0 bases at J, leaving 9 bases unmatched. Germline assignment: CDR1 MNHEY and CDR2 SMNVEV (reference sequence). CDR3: CASSTRAGKYQETQYF. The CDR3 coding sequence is TGTGCCAGCAGTACCCGAGCGGGGAAGTACCAAGAGACCCAGTACTTC.